The present TCR beta chain was sequenced within a study of CD8+CD57+ T cells in acquired aplastic anemia. Study information: Roughly 3.2 ug was the average amount of DNA from sorted CD4+ and CD8+ cells. CD4+ cell libraries from healthy donors averaged about 10.8 million reads.

CDR3 length: 15 residues. Germline V gene lookup returns CDR1 SNHLY and CDR2 FYNNEI. V dropped 2 bases and J dropped 7; count of bases not matched to a gene: 11. The study, taken as a whole, reports: The study identified roughly 29 CD8+ CDR3 sequences shared by patients and controls.

This clonotype was recorded many times. No antigen is known for it. The template for TCR beta VDJ and CDR3 sequence profiling was genomic DNA. TCRdb redid the calling of the reads with MiXCR, one entry per CDR3 protein. The repertoire consists of 200,000 to 250,000 distinct CDR3 sequences, with 30% to 40% occurring once and the leading ten covering 1% to 1.3%. The sequencing input was sorted CD4+, CD8+, or CD8+CD57+ T cells (not recorded which) from PBMCs. The sequence came from a human donor in good health, serving as a control. The chain has TRBV2 and TRBJ2-7; 7 bases fit TRBD1. The CDR3 protein is CASSEFPGGYLEQYF. Here the CDR3 DNA reads TGTGCCAGCAGTGAATTTCCAGGGGGATACCTGGAGCAGTACTTC.